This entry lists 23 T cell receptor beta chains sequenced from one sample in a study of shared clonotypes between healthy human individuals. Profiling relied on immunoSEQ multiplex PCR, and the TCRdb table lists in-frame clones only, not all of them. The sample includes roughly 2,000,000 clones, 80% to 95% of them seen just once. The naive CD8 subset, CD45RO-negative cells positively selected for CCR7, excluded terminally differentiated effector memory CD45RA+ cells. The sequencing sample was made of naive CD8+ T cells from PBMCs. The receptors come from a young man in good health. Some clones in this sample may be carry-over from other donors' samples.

This CDR3 is CASSSQYLGTQYF. For the CDR3, the DNA is TGTGCCAGCAGCTCCCAATATCTGGGTACGCAGTATTTT. The chain links TRBV7-8 to TRBJ2-3, with D hard to call. This CDR3 contains 13 residues. Trimming removed 4 bases at V and 8 bases at J, with 13 bases between. The V gene's germline CDR1 is SGHVS and CDR2 FQNEAQ.

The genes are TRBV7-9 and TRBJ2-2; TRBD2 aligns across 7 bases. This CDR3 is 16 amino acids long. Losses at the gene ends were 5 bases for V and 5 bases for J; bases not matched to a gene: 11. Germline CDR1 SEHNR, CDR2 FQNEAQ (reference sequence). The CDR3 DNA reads TGTGCCAGCAGCCCCGCGGGCGGGAGTCGAACCGGGGAGCTGTTTTTT. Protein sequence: CASSPAGGSRTGELFF.

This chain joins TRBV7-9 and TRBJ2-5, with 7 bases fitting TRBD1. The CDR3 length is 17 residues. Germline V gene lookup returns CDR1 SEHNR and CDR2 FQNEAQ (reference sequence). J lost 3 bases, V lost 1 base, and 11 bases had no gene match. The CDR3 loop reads CASSLGGTASWEETQYF. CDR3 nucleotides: TGTGCCAGCAGCTTAGGGGGGACAGCCTCCTGGGAAGAGACCCAGTACTTC.

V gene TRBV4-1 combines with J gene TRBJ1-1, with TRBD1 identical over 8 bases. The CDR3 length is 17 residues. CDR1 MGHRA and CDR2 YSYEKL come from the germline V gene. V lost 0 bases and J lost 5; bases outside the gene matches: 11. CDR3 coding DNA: TGCGCCAGCAGCCAAGATCGTGACAGGGGCTTGTGGACTGAAGCTTTCTTT. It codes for CASSQDRDRGLWTEAFF.

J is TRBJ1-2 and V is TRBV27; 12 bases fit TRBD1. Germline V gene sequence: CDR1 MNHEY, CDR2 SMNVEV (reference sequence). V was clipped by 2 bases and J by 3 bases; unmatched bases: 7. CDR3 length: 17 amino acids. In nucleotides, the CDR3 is TGTGCCAGCAGTTTAACGGGACAGGGGGCGCGTTACTATGGCTACACCTTC. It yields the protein CASSLTGQGARYYGYTF.

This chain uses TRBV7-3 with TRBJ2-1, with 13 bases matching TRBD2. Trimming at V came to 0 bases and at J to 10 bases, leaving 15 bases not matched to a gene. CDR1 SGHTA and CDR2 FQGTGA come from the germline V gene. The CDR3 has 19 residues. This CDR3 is CASSLTVGYGTSGTNEQFF. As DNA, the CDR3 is TGTGCCAGCAGCTTAACAGTCGGTTATGGGACTAGCGGGACGAACGAGCAGTTCTTC.

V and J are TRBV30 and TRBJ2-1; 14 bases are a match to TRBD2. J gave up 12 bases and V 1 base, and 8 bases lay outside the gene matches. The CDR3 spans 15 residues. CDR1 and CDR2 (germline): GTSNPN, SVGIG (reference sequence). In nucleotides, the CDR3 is TGTGCCTGGAGTGACCTTGGGACTAGCGGGAGTTGGCAGTTCTTC. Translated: CAWSDLGTSGSWQFF.

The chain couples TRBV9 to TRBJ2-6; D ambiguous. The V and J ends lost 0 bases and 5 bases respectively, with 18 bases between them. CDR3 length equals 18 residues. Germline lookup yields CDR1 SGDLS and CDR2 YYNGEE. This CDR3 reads CASSVAVSFAGRANVLTF. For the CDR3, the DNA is TGTGCCAGCAGCGTAGCGGTCAGTTTCGCCGGGCGGGCCAACGTCCTGACTTTC. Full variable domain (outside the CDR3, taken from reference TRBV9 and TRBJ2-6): DSGVTQTPKHLITATGQRVTLRCSPRSGDLSVYWYQQSLDQGLQFLIQYYNGEERAKGNILERFSAQQFPDLHSELNLSSLELGDSALYFCASSVAVSFAGRANVLTFGAGSRLTVL.

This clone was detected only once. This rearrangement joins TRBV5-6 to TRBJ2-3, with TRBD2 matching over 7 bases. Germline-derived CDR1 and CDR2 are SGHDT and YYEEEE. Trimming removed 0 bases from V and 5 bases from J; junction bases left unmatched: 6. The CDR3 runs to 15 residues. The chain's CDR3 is CASSLASGNGDTQYF. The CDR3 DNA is TGTGCCAGCAGCTTGGCGAGCGGGAATGGAGATACGCAGTATTTT.

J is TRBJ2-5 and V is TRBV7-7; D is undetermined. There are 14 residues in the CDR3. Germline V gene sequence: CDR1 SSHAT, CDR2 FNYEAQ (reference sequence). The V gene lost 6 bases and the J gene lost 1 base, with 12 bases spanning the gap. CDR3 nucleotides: TGTGCCAGCAGTTCCTCAGATTTCCAAGAGACCCAGTACTTC. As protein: CASSSSDFQETQYF.

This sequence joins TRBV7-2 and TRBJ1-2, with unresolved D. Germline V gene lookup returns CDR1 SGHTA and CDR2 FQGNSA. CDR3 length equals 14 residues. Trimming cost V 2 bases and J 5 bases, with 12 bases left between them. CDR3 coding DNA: TGTGCCAGCAGCTTACCAGATTGGGGATATGGCTACACCTTC. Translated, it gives CASSLPDWGYGYTF.

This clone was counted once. The DNA for the CDR3 is TGTGCCAGCAGCGAACAGGGGGCGAAAATCACAGATACGCAGTATTTT. Its protein is CASSEQGAKITDTQYF. The chain joins TRBV9 to TRBJ2-3; 9 nucleotides align to TRBD1. V trimming: 3 bases; J trimming: 2 bases; junction bases outside the gene matches: 7. CDR3 length: 16 amino acids. Germline V gives CDR1 SGDLS, CDR2 YYNGEE.

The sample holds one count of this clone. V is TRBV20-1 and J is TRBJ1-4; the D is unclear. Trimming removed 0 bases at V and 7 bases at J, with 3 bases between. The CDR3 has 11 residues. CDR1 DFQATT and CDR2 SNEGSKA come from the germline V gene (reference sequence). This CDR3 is CSAREGEKLFF. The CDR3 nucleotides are TGCAGTGCTAGAGAAGGTGAAAAACTGTTTTTT.

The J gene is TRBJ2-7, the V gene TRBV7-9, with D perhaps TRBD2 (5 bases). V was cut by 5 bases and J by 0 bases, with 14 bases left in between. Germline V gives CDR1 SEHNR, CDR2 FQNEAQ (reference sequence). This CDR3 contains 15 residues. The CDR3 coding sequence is TGTGCCAGCAGCACACCGAGAGGGAGCTCCTACGAGCAGTACTTC. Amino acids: CASSTPRGSSYEQYF.

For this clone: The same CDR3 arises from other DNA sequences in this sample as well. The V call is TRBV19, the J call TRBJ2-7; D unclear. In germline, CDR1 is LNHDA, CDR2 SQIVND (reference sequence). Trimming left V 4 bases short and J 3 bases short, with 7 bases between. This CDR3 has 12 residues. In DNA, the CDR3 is TGTGCCAGTAGTAGCGGATTCTACGAGCAGTACTTC. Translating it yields CASSSGFYEQYF.

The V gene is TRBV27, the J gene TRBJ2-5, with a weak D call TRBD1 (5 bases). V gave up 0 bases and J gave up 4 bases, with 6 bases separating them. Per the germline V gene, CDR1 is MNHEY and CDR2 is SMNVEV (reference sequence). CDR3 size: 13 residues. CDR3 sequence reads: CASSLSQGETQYF. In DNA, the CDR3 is TGTGCCAGCAGTTTATCGCAGGGAGAGACCCAGTACTTC.

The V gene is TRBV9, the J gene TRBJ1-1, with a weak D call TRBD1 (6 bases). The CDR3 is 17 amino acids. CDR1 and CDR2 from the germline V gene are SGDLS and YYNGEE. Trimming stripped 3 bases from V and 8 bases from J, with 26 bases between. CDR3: CASSDKTGAGLEIEAFF. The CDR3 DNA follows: TGTGCCAGCAGCGACAAGACAGGAGCGGGATTGGAGATAGAAGCTTTCTTT. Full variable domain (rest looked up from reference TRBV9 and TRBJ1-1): DSGVTQTPKHLITATGQRVTLRCSPRSGDLSVYWYQQSLDQGLQFLIQYYNGEERAKGNILERFSAQQFPDLHSELNLSSLELGDSALYFCASSDKTGAGLEIEAFFGQGTRLTVV.

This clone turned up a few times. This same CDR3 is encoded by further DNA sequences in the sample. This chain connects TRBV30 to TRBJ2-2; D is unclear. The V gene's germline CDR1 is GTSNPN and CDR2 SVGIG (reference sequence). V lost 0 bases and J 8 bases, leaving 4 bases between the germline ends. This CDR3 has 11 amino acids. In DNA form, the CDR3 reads TGTGCCTGGAGTGTCGGGGGGGAGCTGTTTTTT. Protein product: CAWSVGGELFF.

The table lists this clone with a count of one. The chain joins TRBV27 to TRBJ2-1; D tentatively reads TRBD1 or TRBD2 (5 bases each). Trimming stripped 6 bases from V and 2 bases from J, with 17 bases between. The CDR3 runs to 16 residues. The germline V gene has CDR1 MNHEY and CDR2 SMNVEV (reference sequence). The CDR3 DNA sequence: TGTGCCAGCAGCGGAATGGGGGTAAATACCTACAATGAGCAGTTCTTC. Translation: CASSGMGVNTYNEQFF.

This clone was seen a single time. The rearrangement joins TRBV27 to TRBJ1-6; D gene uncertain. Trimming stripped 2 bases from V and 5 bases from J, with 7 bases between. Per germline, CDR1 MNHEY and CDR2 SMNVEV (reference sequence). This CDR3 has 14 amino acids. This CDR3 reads CASSLRPNNSPLHF. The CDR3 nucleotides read TGTGCCAGCAGTTTAAGGCCTAATAATTCACCCCTCCACTTT.

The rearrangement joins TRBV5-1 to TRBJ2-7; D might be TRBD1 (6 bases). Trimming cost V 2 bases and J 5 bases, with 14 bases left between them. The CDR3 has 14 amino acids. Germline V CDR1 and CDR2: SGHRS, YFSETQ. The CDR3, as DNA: TGCGCCAGCAGCTTAGAACAGGGACCCGACGAGCAGTACTTC. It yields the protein CASSLEQGPDEQYF.

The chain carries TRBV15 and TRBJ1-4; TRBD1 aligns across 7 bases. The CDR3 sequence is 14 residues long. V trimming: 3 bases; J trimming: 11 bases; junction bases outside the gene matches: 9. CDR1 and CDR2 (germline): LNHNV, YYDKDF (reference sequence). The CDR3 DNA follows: TGTGCCACCAGCAGTGCAGGGGGGTCGTTTAAACTGTTTTTT. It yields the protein CATSSAGGSFKLFF.

CDR3 residues: CASSQPTLGQTYEQYF. The CDR3 DNA is TGTGCCAGCTCACAACCGACCTTAGGACAGACCTACGAGCAGTACTTC. The rearrangement joins TRBV18 to TRBJ2-7; possibly TRBD1 for D (6 bases). Germline lookup yields CDR1 KGHSH and CDR2 LQKENI. This CDR3 is built from 16 residues. Trimming removed 4 bases from V and 2 bases from J, with 18 bases in between.